This T cell receptor beta chain comes out of a study of CD8 T cells in Susac syndrome. Study-wide findings and caveats: The TCR sequencing and HLA analysis in the study involved a relatively small number of individuals, as the study acknowledged.

CD8+ and CD4+ blood T cells underwent TCR beta sequencing. The RNA input was 0.5 to 1 ug, and it was reverse transcribed with random hexamers. TCRdb re-analysed the immunoSEQ multiplex PCR reads in MiXCR, keeping a single row per CDR3 protein. Here the sample spans 200,000 or so distinct CDR3 sequences, about 95% being singletons. This CDR3 spans 13 amino acids. Germline V CDR1 and CDR2: KGHDR, SFDVKD. Trimming took 9 bases from V and 6 from J; bases not matched to a gene: 7. In regard to this clonotype: What it binds is not known.

The TCR was taken from a human donor with multiple sclerosis. The specimen was CD4+ T cells from PBMCs. The V gene is TRBV24-1, the J gene TRBJ2-1; 7 bases line up with TRBD1. In nucleotides, the CDR3 is TGTGCCACCCAGGGGGTGTCTACCAATGAGCAGTTCTTC. It encodes CATQGVSTNEQFF.